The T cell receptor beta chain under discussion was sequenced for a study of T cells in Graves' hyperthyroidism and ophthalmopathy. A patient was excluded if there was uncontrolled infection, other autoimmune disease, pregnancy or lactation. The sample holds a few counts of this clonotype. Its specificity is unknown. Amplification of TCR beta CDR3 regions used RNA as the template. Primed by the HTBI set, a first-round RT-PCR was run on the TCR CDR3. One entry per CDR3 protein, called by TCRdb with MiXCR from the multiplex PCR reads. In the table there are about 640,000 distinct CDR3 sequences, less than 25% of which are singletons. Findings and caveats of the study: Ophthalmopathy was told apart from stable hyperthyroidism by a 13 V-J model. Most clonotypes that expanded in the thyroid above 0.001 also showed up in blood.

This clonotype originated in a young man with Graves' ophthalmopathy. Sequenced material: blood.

Here the CDR3 reads CASSSRSTSDTQYF. As DNA, the CDR3 is TGTGCCAGCAGCTCCCGTAGTACTTCAGATACGCAGTATTTT. The chain employs TRBV11-2 and TRBJ2-3; D gene unclear. The V end was cut by 4 bases, the J end by 4 bases, with 12 bases between. There are 14 residues in the CDR3. Germline CDR1 is SGHAT and CDR2 is FQNNGV.